This is a list of T cell receptor beta chains from one sample in a study of T cell clonotyping in hematopoietic cell transplantation. Here immunoSEQ multiplex PCR was the method, and the copy in TCRdb shows in-frame clones only, minus some. The data show roughly 15,000 clones, 80% to 90% seen once. Sequencing used peripheral blood mononuclear cells. All receptors derive from a woman aged 40 to 50 in good health. Some clones in this sample may be carry-over from other donors' samples. Both conserved end residues are part of each CDR3. A D gene is named only where the DNA matches it firmly. The size entry is marked missing in some rows and otherwise reads once, few, many or a size class.

d_gene,abundance,len,j_gene,v_gene,CDR3nt,CDR3aa
NA,NA,15,TRBJ1-5,TRBV4-2,TGTGCCAGCAGACGTACCCTGACAGGTGATCAGCCCCAGCATTTT,CASRRTLTGDQPQHF
NA,NA,15,TRBJ1-1,TRBV4-1,TGCGCCAGCAGCCAAGGGTCCTCGGGCAACACTGAAGCTTTCTTT,CASSQGSSGNTEAFF
NA,NA,16,TRBJ1-2,TRBV4-1,TGCGCCAGCAGCCAGGAGACCCGAGCGGGGGGCTATGGCTACACCTTC,CASSQETRAGGYGYTF
TRBD1,once,14,TRBJ1-4,TRBV6-5,TGTGCCAGCAGACAGACAGGGGTTAGAGGAAAACTGTTTTTT,CASRQTGVRGKLFF
TRBD1,NA,11,TRBJ2-7,TRBV2,TGTGCCTCCCGGGACAGGGACGAGCAGTACTTC,CASRDRDEQYF
NA,NA,14,TRBJ1-2,TRBV25-1,TGTGCCAGCAGTGAAGCAGGGGAGGGACATGGCTACACCTTC,CASSEAGEGHGYTF
NA,NA,16,TRBJ2-3,TRBV9,TGTGCCAGCAGCGTAGGGGCAGGATGGGGCACAGATACGCAGTATTTT,CASSVGAGWGTDTQYF
NA,NA,15,TRBJ1-3,TRBV7-8,TGTGCCAGCAGCCAACAGGTTAAAACTGGAAACACCATATATTTT,CASSQQVKTGNTIYF
TRBD2,NA,14,TRBJ2-7,TRBV4-2,TGTGCCAGCAGCCAAGCAGGACTAGCCTACGAGCAGTACTTC,CASSQAGLAYEQYF
NA,NA,12,TRBJ2-7,TRBV7-2,TGTGCCAGCAGCTTAAATGTGGTCGTGCAGTACTTC,CASSLNVVVQYF
NA,NA,12,TRBJ2-5,TRBV30,TGTGCCTGGAGCCGACAGGGGAGGGAGCAGTACTTC,CAWSRQGREQYF
NA,NA,16,TRBJ1-1,TRBV4-2,TGTGCCAGCAGCCACGGCCTTGGGGGGGGCGAGACTGAAGCTTTCTTT,CASSHGLGGGETEAFF
TRBD1,NA,14,TRBJ2-7,TRBV2,TGTGCCGGCTCCCACGACAGGGCAACCTACGAGCAGTACTTC,CAGSHDRATYEQYF
TRBD2,once,16,TRBJ2-3,TRBV4-3,TGCGCCAGCAGCCCCAGGTCCGGACTAGCGGGAGATACGCAGTATTTT,CASSPRSGLAGDTQYF
TRBD2,NA,15,TRBJ2-5,TRBV11-2,TGTGCCAGCAACCGTAAAGCGGGGGGGCCCCAGACCCAGTACTTC,CASNRKAGGPQTQYF
NA,NA,14,TRBJ1-2,TRBV7-2,TGTGCCAGCAGCTCGGCACCCATGGGCCCTGGCTACACCTTC,CASSSAPMGPGYTF
TRBD1,few,14,TRBJ1-5,TRBV30,TGTGCCTGGAGTAGAGGGGGCTACAATCAGCCCCAGCATTTT,CAWSRGGYNQPQHF
NA,once,15,TRBJ1-4,TRBV19,TGTGCCAGTAGCCTTTCAGGGGCGCTCAATGAAAAACTGTTTTTT,CASSLSGALNEKLFF
TRBD1,NA,14,TRBJ1-1,TRBV18,TGTGCCAGCTCACTGCAGGGGGTGGATGCTGAAGCTTTCTTT,CASSLQGVDAEAFF
TRBD1,NA,15,TRBJ2-7,TRBV7-2,TGTGCCAGCAGCTTGGACAGGGGGCTTGGGTACGAGCAGTACTTC,CASSLDRGLGYEQYF
TRBD1,few,13,TRBJ1-1,TRBV7-2,TGTGCCAGCAGCTTAGAGACAGGGGTGGGAGCTTTCTTT,CASSLETGVGAFF
NA,NA,11,TRBJ1-1,TRBV20-1,TGCAGTGCTTCAGGGGCCACTGAAGCTTTCTTT,CSASGATEAFF
NA,once,15,TRBJ2-7,TRBV7-6,TGTGCCAGCAGCTTAGGTGGTCACAGCTCCTACGAGCAGTACTTC,CASSLGGHSSYEQYF
NA,NA,14,TRBJ2-7,TRBV6-5,TGTGCCAGCACTAAGACGGGGAGCTCCTACGAGCAGTACTTC,CASTKTGSSYEQYF
NA,NA,14,TRBJ2-7,TRBV30,TGTGCCTGGAGTGTCGGGGGGCCCACCTACGAGCAGTACTTC,CAWSVGGPTYEQYF
TRBD1,NA,15,TRBJ2-1,TRBV7-6,TGTGCCAGCAGCCGAACAGGGGGAGAGTACAATGAGCAGTTCTTC,CASSRTGGEYNEQFF
TRBD2,once,16,TRBJ2-1,TRBV5-1,TGCGCCAGCAGCTTGGAGGTTAGCGGGTATAACAATGAGCAGTTCTTC,CASSLEVSGYNNEQFF
NA,NA,14,TRBJ2-1,TRBV7-3,TGTGCCAGCAGCCTGACTGGGGGGTACAATGAGCAGTTCTTC,CASSLTGGYNEQFF
NA,NA,10,TRBJ2-3,TRBV20-1,TGCAGTGTAGGGGCAGATACGCAGTATTTT,CSVGADTQYF
NA,NA,15,TRBJ2-7,TRBV4-3,TGCGCCAGCAGCCAAGATCCGGCAGGAAACTACGAGCAGTACTTC,CASSQDPAGNYEQYF
TRBD1,NA,14,TRBJ2-2,TRBV7-7,TGTGCCAGCAGCTTAAAACAGGGGAGCGGGGAGCTGTTTTTT,CASSLKQGSGELFF
NA,few,13,TRBJ1-5,TRBV28,TGTGCCGGTCAGTATCGTGGCAATCAGCCCCAGCATTTT,CAGQYRGNQPQHF
NA,NA,11,TRBJ1-2,TRBV20-1,TGCAGTTTAAGCACCAGGGAAGGCTACACCTTC,CSLSTREGYTF
NA,NA,15,TRBJ1-5,TRBV4-1,TGCGCCAGCAGCCAATCTACACCGGCAGATCAGCCCCAGCATTTT,CASSQSTPADQPQHF
TRBD1,NA,13,TRBJ2-7,TRBV5-6,TGTGCCAGCAGAAGCTCAGGGGGCAACGAGCAGTACTTC,CASRSSGGNEQYF
TRBD1,NA,14,TRBJ2-2,TRBV6-5,TGTGCCAGCCGAACAGGGGTAGGCACCGGGGAGCTGTTTTTT,CASRTGVGTGELFF
TRBD1,few,15,TRBJ1-2,TRBV27,TGTGCCAGCAGTTGGGACAGGGGGCATGTGCAGGGCTACACCTTC,CASSWDRGHVQGYTF
NA,NA,15,TRBJ2-3,TRBV25-1,TGTGCCAGCAGTGAAGCGGGCAGGGAAGCAGATACGCAGTATTTT,CASSEAGREADTQYF
NA,NA,17,TRBJ2-1,TRBV9,TGTGCCAGCAGCGCCCCGAGACTCCATCCTCTCTACAATGAGCAGTTCTTC,CASSAPRLHPLYNEQFF
NA,NA,13,TRBJ2-2,TRBV6-1,TGTGCCAGCAGTGGGACGAGGGGCGGGGAGCTGTTTTTT,CASSGTRGGELFF
NA,NA,14,TRBJ2-7,TRBV30,TGTGCCTGGAGTGTATACGGGGGCCCCTACGAGCAGTACTTC,CAWSVYGGPYEQYF
NA,NA,9,TRBJ2-7,TRBV14,TGTGCCATCTCCTACGAGCAGTACTTC,CAISYEQYF
NA,NA,12,TRBJ1-2,TRBV28,TGTGCCAGCAAAGCGGAGGACTATGGCTACACCTTC,CASKAEDYGYTF
NA,NA,15,TRBJ2-1,TRBV27,TGTGCCAGCAGTCCGCGACAAAGCTCCTACAATGAGCAGTTCTTC,CASSPRQSSYNEQFF
NA,NA,14,TRBJ1-1,TRBV11-2,TGTGCCAGCAGCTTCACAGGTTTGAACACTGAAGCTTTCTTT,CASSFTGLNTEAFF
NA,NA,11,TRBJ2-7,TRBV28,TGTGCCAGTAGACGTTCCTACGAGCAGTACTTC,CASRRSYEQYF